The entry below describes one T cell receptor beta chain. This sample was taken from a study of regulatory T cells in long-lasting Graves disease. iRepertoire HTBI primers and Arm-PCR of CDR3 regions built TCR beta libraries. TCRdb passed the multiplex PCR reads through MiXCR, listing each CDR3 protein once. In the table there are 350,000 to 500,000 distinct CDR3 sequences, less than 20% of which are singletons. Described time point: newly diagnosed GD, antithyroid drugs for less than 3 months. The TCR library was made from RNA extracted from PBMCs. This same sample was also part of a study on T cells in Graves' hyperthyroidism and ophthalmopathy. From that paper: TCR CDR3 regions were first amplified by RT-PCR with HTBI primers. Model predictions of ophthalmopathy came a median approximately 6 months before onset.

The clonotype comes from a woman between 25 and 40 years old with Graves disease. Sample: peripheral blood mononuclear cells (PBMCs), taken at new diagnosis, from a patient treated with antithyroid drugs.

CDR3 bases: TGTGCCAGCAGCAGTCCGGGACAGGGTAATGATGAGCAGTTCTTC. This encodes CASSSPGQGNDEQFF. The chain couples TRBV6-2 or TRBV6-3 to TRBJ2-1; 9 nucleotides align to TRBD1. Germline values: CDR1 MNHEY, CDR2 SVGEGT. The ends lost 6 bases at V and 8 bases at J; junction bases unmatched: 11. The CDR3 length is 15 residues.